This is a list of T cell receptor beta chains from one sample in a study of T cells after yellow fever vaccination. TCRdb called the 5' RACE reads again in MiXCR, with one record for every CDR3 protein. This table has some 220,000 distinct CDR3 sequences, approximately 3% appearing once. Source: CD4+ T cells sorted from PBMCs, taken 10 days after the yellow fever booster vaccination. The receptors shown here come from a man aged 18 to 29 who received the YFV17D yellow fever vaccine. Each CDR3 is given with its conserved first and last residue. D genes are given only for firm matches. Not all rows give a size; the values are once, few, many and, for expanded clones, a class.

j_call clone_size v_call d_call cdr3_aa cdr3_nt
TRBJ2-3 few TRBV18 . CASSPRTLAATDTQYF TGTGCCAGCTCACCACGTACACTAGCAGCTACAGATACGCAGTATTTT
TRBJ2-3 few TRBV4-3 TRBD1 CASSQVAVGGADTQYF TGCGCCAGCAGCCAAGTGGCAGTAGGGGGCGCAGATACGCAGTATTTT
TRBJ1-3 . TRBV7-2 . CASSFSRGAGNTIYF TGTGCCAGCAGCTTTAGCCGGGGGGCTGGAAACACCATATATTTT
TRBJ2-1 many TRBV20-1 TRBD2 CSARGSGGASYNEQFF TGCAGTGCTAGAGGTAGCGGGGGGGCCTCCTACAATGAGCAGTTCTTC
TRBJ2-5 . TRBV24-1 . CATSDSVIQETQYF TGTGCCACCAGTGATTCAGTAATCCAAGAGACCCAGTACTTC
TRBJ1-1 many TRBV7-9 . CASSLASGTATEAFF TGTGCCAGCAGCTTAGCAAGTGGCACAGCGACTGAAGCTTTCTTT
TRBJ2-5 many TRBV20-1 TRBD2 CSAQTMRTSETQYF TGCAGTGCTCAGACGATGAGGACTAGTGAGACCCAGTACTTC
TRBJ1-1 . TRBV7-9 . CASSFGGQGRLEAFF TGTGCCAGCAGCTTTGGTGGTCAGGGAAGGCTTGAAGCTTTCTTT
TRBJ1-2 many TRBV14 . CASSQGGNYGYTF TGTGCCAGCAGCCAAGGGGGCAACTATGGCTACACCTTC
TRBJ2-1 few TRBV29-1 . CSVGAREQFF TGCAGCGTAGGGGCAAGGGAGCAGTTCTTC
TRBJ1-1 few TRBV29-1 . CSVEVALGGYTEAFF TGCAGCGTTGAAGTTGCCTTGGGAGGGTACACTGAAGCTTTCTTT
TRBJ2-3 . TRBV6-5 TRBD2 CASSQTSGGGRDTQYF TGTGCCAGCAGTCAGACTAGCGGGGGGGGGAGGGATACGCAGTATTTT
TRBJ1-5 few TRBV20-1 . CSATRAGSNQPQHF TGCAGTGCTACCAGGGCTGGTAGCAATCAGCCCCAGCATTTT
TRBJ1-1 many TRBV4-2 . CASSQDYGNTEAFF TGTGCCAGCAGCCAAGATTATGGGAACACTGAAGCTTTCTTT
TRBJ1-2 few TRBV5-1 . CASSLVPANYGYTF TGCGCCAGCAGCTTGGTACCAGCTAACTATGGCTACACCTTC
TRBJ2-7 many TRBV4-3 . CASSQDAGYEQYF TGCGCCAGCAGCCAAGATGCAGGCTACGAGCAGTACTTC
TRBJ2-1 few TRBV6-2/TRBV6-3 . CASTHRGDEQFF TGTGCCAGCACCCATAGGGGGGATGAGCAGTTCTTC
TRBJ2-1 few TRBV18 TRBD2 CASSLLAGGSHEQFF TGTGCCAGCTCACTCCTGGCGGGGGGCTCGCATGAGCAGTTCTTC
TRBJ1-3 few TRBV18 TRBD1 CASSPAGTAVSISGNTIYF TGTGCCAGCTCACCAGCCGGGACAGCGGTCTCCATCTCTGGAAACACCATATATTTT
TRBJ1-5 many TRBV18 . CASSPVGPGANQPQHF TGTGCCAGCTCTCCTGTAGGCCCCGGTGCGAATCAGCCCCAGCATTTT
TRBJ1-4 . TRBV4-2 . CASSPRGGLGEKLFF TGTGCCAGCAGCCCTAGAGGGGGGCTGGGTGAAAAACTGTTTTTT
TRBJ2-2 few TRBV24-1 TRBD2 CATSPSGAVSDGELFF TGTGCCACCAGTCCTAGCGGGGCTGTTTCAGACGGGGAGCTGTTTTTT
TRBJ1-5 . TRBV19 . CASRRQNNQPQHF TGTGCCAGTAGGAGACAGAACAATCAGCCCCAGCATTTT
TRBJ2-5 . TRBV7-7 . CASSGKPFETQYF TGTGCCAGCAGCGGTAAACCTTTTGAGACCCAGTACTTC
TRBJ1-2 few TRBV19 . CASSILQHYGYTF TGTGCCAGTAGTATATTACAGCACTATGGCTACACCTTC
TRBJ1-2 few TRBV7-2 . CASSQQGGWYGYTF TGTGCCAGCAGCCAACAGGGCGGATGGTATGGCTACACCTTC
TRBJ2-2 few TRBV3-1 . CASSPTGGYTGELFF TGTGCCAGCAGCCCAACGGGTGGGTACACCGGGGAGCTGTTTTTT
TRBJ2-3 many TRBV5-1 . CASRMEGTDTQYF TGCGCCAGCAGGATGGAAGGAACAGATACGCAGTATTTT
TRBJ1-5 . TRBV3-1 . CASSQGGISNQPQHF TGTGCCAGCAGCCAAGGCGGTATTAGCAATCAGCCCCAGCATTTT
TRBJ1-3 . TRBV7-9 . CASSLALHAGNTIYF TGTGCCAGCAGCTTAGCGCTACACGCAGGAAACACCATATATTTT
TRBJ2-1 many TRBV4-1 . CASSRWGNPLGNEQFF TGCGCCAGCAGCCGTTGGGGGAATCCTCTGGGCAATGAGCAGTTCTTC
TRBJ1-1 many TRBV20-1 TRBD1 CSASHSTGAAEAFF TGCAGTGCTAGCCACTCGACAGGGGCAGCTGAAGCTTTCTTT
TRBJ1-5 . TRBV7-2 . CASSQRGEQPQHF TGTGCCAGCAGCCAGAGGGGAGAACAGCCCCAGCATTTT
TRBJ2-7 many TRBV20-1 . CSASAQGVGQYF TGCAGTGCTAGTGCACAAGGAGTGGGGCAGTACTTC
TRBJ2-3 . TRBV5-1 TRBD2 CASSFGLAGGDTQYF TGCGCCAGCAGCTTTGGACTAGCGGGGGGAGATACGCAGTATTTT
TRBJ1-1 many TRBV7-9 . CASSLEGWYGGTEAFF TGTGCCAGCAGCTTAGAAGGGTGGTACGGCGGCACTGAAGCTTTCTTT
TRBJ2-5 many TRBV11-2 . CASSLGAWETQYF TGTGCCAGCAGCTTAGGGGCTTGGGAGACCCAGTACTTC
TRBJ2-2 few TRBV24-1 TRBD1 CATSDAGTGVTGELFF TGTGCCACCAGTGATGCCGGGACAGGGGTTACCGGGGAGCTGTTTTTT
TRBJ2-2 . TRBV7-9 TRBD2 CASSIRLAANTGELFF TGTGCCAGCAGCATCCGACTAGCGGCGAACACCGGGGAGCTGTTTTTT
TRBJ2-7 many TRBV3-1 . CASSQDEARAFYF TGTGCCAGCAGCCAAGACGAGGCCAGGGCTTTCTACTTC
TRBJ2-5 many TRBV5-1 . CASSLASASETQYF TGCGCCAGCAGCTTGGCCTCGGCTTCAGAGACCCAGTACTTC
TRBJ1-5 . TRBV20-1 . CSAWSGTGNQPQHF TGCAGTGCTTGGTCGGGGACCGGCAATCAGCCCCAGCATTTT
TRBJ1-1 many TRBV12-3/TRBV12-4 . CASRLLFLGGAPGNTEAFF TGTGCCAGCAGATTGCTGTTTCTCGGGGGCGCCCCTGGGAACACTGAAGCTTTCTTT
TRBJ2-3 few TRBV29-1 TRBD1 CSARTGGGADTQYF TGCAGCGCTCGGACAGGGGGAGGCGCAGATACGCAGTATTTT
TRBJ2-7 . TRBV11-2 TRBD2 CASSPGTSAYEQYF TGTGCCAGCAGCCCCGGGACTAGCGCCTACGAGCAGTACTTC
TRBJ1-2 . TRBV20-1 . CSARVNYGYTF TGCAGTGCTAGAGTTAACTATGGCTACACCTTC
TRBJ1-4 few TRBV14 . CASSQEWASNEKLFF TGTGCCAGCAGCCAAGAATGGGCTTCTAATGAAAAACTGTTTTTT
TRBJ1-4 many TRBV12-3/TRBV12-4 TRBD1 CASSNAGTGVEKLFF TGTGCCAGCAGCAACGCCGGGACAGGTGTGGAAAAACTGTTTTTT
TRBJ2-6 . TRBV7-2 TRBD1 CASSFGTGFLSGANVLTF TGTGCCAGCAGCTTCGGGACAGGGTTCCTCTCTGGGGCCAACGTCCTGACTTTC
TRBJ1-5 many TRBV7-2 TRBD1 CASSARGGQPSNQPQHF TGTGCCAGCAGCGCTAGGGGGGGACAGCCTAGCAATCAGCCCCAGCATTTT
TRBJ2-1 . TRBV11-3 . CASSLSGDNEQFF TGTGCCAGCAGCTTATCCGGGGACAATGAGCAGTTCTTC